A selection of T cell receptor beta chains follows, all from one sample in a study of metastatic and nonmetastatic thyroid tumors. With MiXCR, TCRdb reprocessed the PCR reads. Among roughly 4,900 clones listed, around 24% were seen once. The specimen sequenced was adjacent normal tissue. Every receptor here comes from a female donor with papillary thyroid cancer or a benign thyroid nodule (not recorded which). Some clones in this sample may be carry-over from other donors' samples. CDR3s include the opening cysteine and the closing phenylalanine or tryptophan. D genes are given only for firm matches. Size values are once, few and many counts, or a class for expanded clones, and some rows have none.

TRBD1	few	TRBJ2-1	TRBV29-1	CSADRGRINEQFF	TGCAGCGCAGACAGGGGCCGTATCAATGAGCAGTTCTTC
NA	medium-sized	TRBJ2-1	TRBV29-1	CSVDKGWYEQFF	TGCAGCGTTGATAAGGGGTGGTATGAGCAGTTCTTC
TRBD1	NA	TRBJ1-2	TRBV30	CAWSGDRGLNYGYTF	TGTGCCTGGAGTGGGGACAGGGGGCTTAACTATGGCTACACCTTC
NA	few	TRBJ2-7	TRBV12-3/TRBV12-4	CAISSEVGLRQYF	TGTGCCATCAGCTCCGAGGTAGGATTGAGGCAGTACTTC
NA	NA	TRBJ1-5	TRBV2	CASSEGYSNQPQHF	TGTGCCAGCAGTGAAGGCTATAGCAATCAGCCCCAGCATTTT
NA	medium-sized	TRBJ1-1	TRBV27	CASRPWGANTEAFF	TGTGCCAGCAGGCCCTGGGGGGCGAACACTGAAGCTTTCTTT
NA	NA	TRBJ1-5	TRBV19	CASTHGDNQPQHF	TGTGCCAGTACCCACGGGGACAATCAGCCCCAGCATTTT
NA	medium-sized	TRBJ1-1	TRBV20-1	CSATMQAGANTEAFF	TGCAGTGCGACGATGCAAGCGGGCGCGAACACTGAAGCTTTCTTT
NA	NA	TRBJ2-2	TRBV27	CASSFGSAPTGELFF	TGTGCCAGCAGTTTCGGGTCAGCCCCCACCGGGGAGCTGTTTTTT
NA	few	TRBJ2-7	TRBV15	CATSSGNTDSGEQYF	TGTGCCACCAGCAGCGGGAACACGGACTCTGGGGAGCAGTACTTC
NA	medium-sized	TRBJ2-1	TRBV5-1	CASSLDRFSNEQFF	TGCGCCAGCAGCTTGGACAGGTTTTCCAATGAGCAGTTCTTC
NA	medium-sized	TRBJ1-5	TRBV3-1	CASSQVHGQPQHF	TGTGCCAGCAGCCAAGTGCATGGTCAGCCCCAGCATTTT
NA	medium-sized	TRBJ1-1	TRBV19	CASSISMNTEAFF	TGTGCCAGCAGTATTAGTATGAACACTGAAGCTTTCTTT